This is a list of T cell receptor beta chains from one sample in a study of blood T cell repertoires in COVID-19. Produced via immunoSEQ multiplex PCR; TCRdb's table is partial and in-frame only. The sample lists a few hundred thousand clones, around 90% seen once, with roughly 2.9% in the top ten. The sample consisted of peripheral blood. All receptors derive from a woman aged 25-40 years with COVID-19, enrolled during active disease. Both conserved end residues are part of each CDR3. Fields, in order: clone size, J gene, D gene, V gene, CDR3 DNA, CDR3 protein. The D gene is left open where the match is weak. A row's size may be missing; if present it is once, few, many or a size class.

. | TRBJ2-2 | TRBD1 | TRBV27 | TGTGCCAGCAGTTTAGTACCGGGACAGGGGAACGGGGAGCTGTTTTTT | CASSLVPGQGNGELFF
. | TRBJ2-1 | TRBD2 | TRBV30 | TGTGCCTGGAGTGTAAGGACTAGCGGCAATGAGCAGTTCTTC | CAWSVRTSGNEQFF
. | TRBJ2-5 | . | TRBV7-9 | TGTGCCAGCACAGGGGACACCCGCCGGGAGACCCAGTACTTC | CASTGDTRRETQYF
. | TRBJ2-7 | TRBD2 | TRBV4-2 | TGTGCCAGCAGCCGCGGGCGGGGGGACTACGAGCAGTACTTC | CASSRGRGDYEQYF
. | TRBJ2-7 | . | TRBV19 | TGTGCCAGTAGTATGGTGAGAGGTCGCGAGCAGTACTTC | CASSMVRGREQYF
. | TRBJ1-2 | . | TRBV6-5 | TGTGCCAGCAGCCCCGTGGGTGCGGGGGACTATGGCTACACCTTC | CASSPVGAGDYGYTF
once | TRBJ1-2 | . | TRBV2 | TGTGCCACTTCAGGCTATGGCTACACCTTC | CATSGYGYTF
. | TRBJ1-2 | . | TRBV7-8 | TGTGCCAGCAGCGAAGCAGGCCGGGGCTACACCTTC | CASSEAGRGYTF
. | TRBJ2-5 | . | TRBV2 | TGTGCCAGCAGTGAAAGGACAGGGAGGGTTTCGGAGACCCAGTACTTC | CASSERTGRVSETQYF
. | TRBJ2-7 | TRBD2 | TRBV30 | TGTGCCTGGACTAACCCGACTAGCGGCTACGAGCAGTACTTC | CAWTNPTSGYEQYF
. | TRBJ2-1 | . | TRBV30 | TGTGCCTGGGGGAGGGACAGTTCCTACAATGAGCAGTTCTTC | CAWGRDSSYNEQFF
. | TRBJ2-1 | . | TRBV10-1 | TGCGCCAGCAGTGGATGTACAGAGTGTGAGCAGTTCTTC | CASSGCTECEQFF
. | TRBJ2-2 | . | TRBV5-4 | TGTGCCAGCAGCTTGATGGGGCCGGGCACCGGGGAGCTGTTTTTT | CASSLMGPGTGELFF
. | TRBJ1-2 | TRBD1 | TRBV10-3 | TGTGCCATCAGTTCTAACAGGGGCGGCTACACCTTC | CAISSNRGGYTF
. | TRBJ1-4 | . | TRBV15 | TGTGCCACCAGGTCACCTTTGGGAGGTGGAGAAAAACTGTTTTTT | CATRSPLGGGEKLFF
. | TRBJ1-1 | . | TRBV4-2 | TGTGCCAGCAGCCAAGCCAGGGTCACTGAAGCTTTCTTT | CASSQARVTEAFF
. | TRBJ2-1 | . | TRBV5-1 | TGCGCCAGCAGCCCCCTAGGGGGTTGGGACACTCGCTACAATGAGCAGTTCTTC | CASSPLGGWDTRYNEQFF
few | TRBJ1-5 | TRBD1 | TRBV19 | TGTGCCAGTAGTAACAACAGGGGGGGAGGGAGCAATCAGCCCCAGCATTTT | CASSNNRGGGSNQPQHF
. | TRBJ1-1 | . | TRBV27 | TGTGCCAGCAGTTTGAACAGTGGTACCACTGAAGCTTTCTTT | CASSLNSGTTEAFF
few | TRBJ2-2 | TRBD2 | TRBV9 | TGTGCCAGCAGCGTAGAGGCTAGCGGGAGTCGGGAGCTGTTTTTT | CASSVEASGSRELFF
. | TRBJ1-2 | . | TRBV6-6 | TGTGCCAGCAGTCCAGGGGTTGGTGGCTACACCTTC | CASSPGVGGYTF
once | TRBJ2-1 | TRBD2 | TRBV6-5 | TGTGCCAGCAGTTTCAATAGCGGGGAAATTAACAATGAGCAGTTCTTC | CASSFNSGEINNEQFF
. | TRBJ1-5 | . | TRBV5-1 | TGCGCCAGCAGCTTGGGTCCTTCGGGTTTAGGTCAGCCCCAGCATTTT | CASSLGPSGLGQPQHF
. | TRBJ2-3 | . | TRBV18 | TGTGCCAGCTCACCACTTGAGGCCGATACGCAGTATTTT | CASSPLEADTQYF
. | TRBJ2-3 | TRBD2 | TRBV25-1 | TGTGCCAGCAGTGTCCGGACTAGCGGCCGCACAGATACGCAGTATTTT | CASSVRTSGRTDTQYF
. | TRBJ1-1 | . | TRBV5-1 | TGCGCCAGCAGCACGGAGGGGTCCCCTCACACTGAAGCTTTCTTT | CASSTEGSPHTEAFF
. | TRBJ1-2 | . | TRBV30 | TGTGCCTGGGTTCAGACTAACTATGGCTACACCTTC | CAWVQTNYGYTF
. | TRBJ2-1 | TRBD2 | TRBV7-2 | TGTGCCAGCAGCGGACAGGGACTAGCGGCCTACAATGAGCAGTTCTTC | CASSGQGLAAYNEQFF
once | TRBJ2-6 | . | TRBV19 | TGTGCCAGTAGTACAGTTGACTCTGGGGCCAACGTCCTGACTTTC | CASSTVDSGANVLTF
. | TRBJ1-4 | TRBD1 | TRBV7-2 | TGTGCCAGCAGCTTAAGGGGACCGGGACAGGGTAATAATGAAAAACTGTTTTTT | CASSLRGPGQGNNEKLFF
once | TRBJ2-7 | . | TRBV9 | TGTGCCAGCAGCGTAGCCGCCCAGACAGGCCCCTACGAGCAGTACTTC | CASSVAAQTGPYEQYF
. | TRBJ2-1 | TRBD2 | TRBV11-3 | TGTGCCAGCAGCTTAGGTCGGTGGGAGGGGAGTAATGAGCAGTTCTTC | CASSLGRWEGSNEQFF
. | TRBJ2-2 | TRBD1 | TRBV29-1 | TGCAGCGCTTTGGCGGGGACAGGGGATTCCGGGGAGCTGTTTTTT | CSALAGTGDSGELFF
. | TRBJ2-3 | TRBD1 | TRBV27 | TGTGCCAGCAGTTTTATGCCAGGGGGCGGGACAGATACGCAGTATTTT | CASSFMPGGGTDTQYF
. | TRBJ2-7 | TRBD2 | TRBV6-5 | TGTGCCACCGGGACTAGCGGGAGTGTTTACGAGCAGTACTTC | CATGTSGSVYEQYF
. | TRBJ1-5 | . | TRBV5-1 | TGCGCCAGCAGCTTGGAGGGGCTTCATAGCAATCAGCCCCAGCATTTT | CASSLEGLHSNQPQHF